Listed here is a single T cell receptor beta chain. The entry originates in a study of cytomegalovirus exposure and HLA in healthy donors. Germline V gene lookup returns CDR1 SGHDT and CDR2 YYEEEE. Trimming removed 2 bases from V and 10 bases from J, with 10 bases in between. This CDR3 is built from 12 residues. Assay: immunoSEQ multiplex PCR; the TCRdb copy retains only in-frame clones and omits some. Altogether some 350,000 clones are present, about 90% being singletons, with the ten largest covering 1.2%. The receptor was derived from a woman younger than 45 in good health and CMV-seropositive. This chain joins TRBV5-6 and TRBJ2-1; D perhaps matches TRBD1 (6 bases). Source material: PBMCs. This chain's CDR3 is CASSFTGLEQFF. For the CDR3, the DNA is TGTGCCAGCAGCTTTACAGGGTTGGAGCAGTTCTTC.